The clone carrying this T cell receptor beta chain was detected only a few times. Antigen specificity is unknown. The entry originates in a study of T-cell reconstitution after alpha-beta-depleted transplantation in children. Study findings and constraints: Alpha-beta T cells present about two months after transplant were reported to originate from several hundred expanded graft clones. After transplant, high TCRbeta diversity at day 60 in some patients arose from surviving recipient T cells and thymic progenitors. Newly produced T cells mostly accounted for T-cell counts and diversity one year post-transplant.

Researchers prepared the TCRbeta library using unique molecular identifiers, the study reports. TCRdb reanalysed the PCR reads using MiXCR and keeps one entry per CDR3 protein. Of fewer than 550,000 distinct CDR3 sequences in the sample, over 9.5% were seen once. This CDR3 contains 16 residues. From germline, CDR1 is SQVTM and CDR2 ANQGSEA. Trimming took off 3 bases at V and 3 bases at J, with 21 bases between the two ends. The chain has TRBV29-1 and TRBJ2-7, with D perhaps TRBD2 (5 bases). The material was PBMCs, mostly from graft donor cells, obtained 180 days after TCRalphabeta/CD19-depleted stem cell transplant. The sequence derives from a female patient under 10 years old who had a stem cell transplant for aplastic anemia, so the T cells may come from the graft donor. CDR3 protein: CSVDRGYGVGDYEQYF. The CDR3 coding sequence is TGCAGCGTTGATAGAGGGTATGGCGTCGGCGACTACGAGCAGTACTTC.